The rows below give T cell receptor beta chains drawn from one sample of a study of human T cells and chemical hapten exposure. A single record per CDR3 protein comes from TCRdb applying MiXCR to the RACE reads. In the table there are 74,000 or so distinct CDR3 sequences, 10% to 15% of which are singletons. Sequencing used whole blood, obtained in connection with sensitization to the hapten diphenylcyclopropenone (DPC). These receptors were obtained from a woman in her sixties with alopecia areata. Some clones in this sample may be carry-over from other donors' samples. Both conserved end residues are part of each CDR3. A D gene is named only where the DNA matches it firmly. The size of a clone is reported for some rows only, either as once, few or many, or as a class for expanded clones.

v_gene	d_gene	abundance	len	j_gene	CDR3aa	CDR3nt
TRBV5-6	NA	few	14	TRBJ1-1	CASSLLQGGTEAFF	TGTGCCAGCAGCTTACTCCAGGGCGGTACTGAAGCTTTCTTT
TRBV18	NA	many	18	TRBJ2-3	CASSGTRTHRSGTDTQYF	TGTGCCAGCTCGGGGACCAGGACCCACCGGTCGGGCACAGATACGCAGTATTTT
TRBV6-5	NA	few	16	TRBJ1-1	CASTHTTAQANTEAFF	TGTGCCAGCACCCACACAACGGCTCAGGCGAACACTGAAGCTTTCTTT
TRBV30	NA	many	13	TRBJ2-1	CAWMTGSYNEQFF	TGTGCCTGGATGACCGGCTCCTACAATGAGCAGTTCTTC
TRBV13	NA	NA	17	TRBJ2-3	CASSSIQAWGEADTQYF	TGTGCCAGCAGCTCGATTCAGGCGTGGGGGGAAGCAGATACGCAGTATTTT
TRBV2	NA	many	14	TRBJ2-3	CASSTGQSPDTQYF	TGTGCCAGCAGCACAGGACAGAGTCCAGATACGCAGTATTTT
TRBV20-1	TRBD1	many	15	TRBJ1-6	CSAPRSGQGYQPLHF	TGCAGTGCTCCGAGATCGGGACAGGGGTATCAACCCCTCCACTTT
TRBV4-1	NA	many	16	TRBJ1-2	CASSYLNRPGLQGYTF	TGCGCCAGCTCGTACCTCAACCGGCCGGGACTACAGGGCTACACCTTC
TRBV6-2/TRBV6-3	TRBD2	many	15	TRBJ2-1	CASSRLAGAYNEQFF	TGTGCCAGTAGCAGACTAGCGGGGGCCTACAATGAGCAGTTCTTC
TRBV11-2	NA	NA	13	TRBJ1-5	CASSPTRDQPQHF	TGTGCCAGCAGCCCAACACGAGATCAGCCCCAGCATTTT
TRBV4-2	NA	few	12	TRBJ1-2	CASSQGQYGYTF	TGTGCCAGCAGCCAAGGACAGTATGGCTACACCTTC
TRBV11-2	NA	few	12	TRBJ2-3	CASAVGTDTQYF	TGTGCCAGCGCGGTGGGCACAGATACGCAGTATTTT
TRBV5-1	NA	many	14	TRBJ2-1	CASSLQGSYNEQFF	TGCGCCAGCAGTCTCCAAGGCTCCTACAATGAGCAGTTCTTC
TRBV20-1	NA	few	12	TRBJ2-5	CSAPARKETQYF	TGCAGTGCCCCGGCACGAAAAGAGACCCAGTACTTC
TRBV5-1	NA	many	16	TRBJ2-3	CASSFGNSLGTDTQYF	TGCGCCAGCAGCTTTGGAAATTCCTTGGGCACAGATACGCAGTATTTT
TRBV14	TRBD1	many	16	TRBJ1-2	CASSQLPGQNNYGYTF	TGTGCCAGCAGCCAATTGCCGGGACAGAATAACTATGGCTACACCTTC
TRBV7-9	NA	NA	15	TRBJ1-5	CASSLGVNSNQPQHF	TGTGCCAGCAGCTTAGGAGTAAATAGCAATCAGCCCCAGCATTTT
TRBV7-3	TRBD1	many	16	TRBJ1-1	CASSPTPGGWITEAFF	TGTGCCAGCAGTCCTACTCCAGGGGGCTGGATCACTGAAGCTTTCTTT
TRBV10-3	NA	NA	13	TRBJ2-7	CAIREDGTYEQYF	TGTGCCATCAGGGAGGACGGCACCTACGAGCAGTACTTC
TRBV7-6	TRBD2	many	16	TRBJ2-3	CASSLLAGGPTDTQYF	TGTGCCAGCAGCTTACTAGCGGGGGGGCCTACAGATACGCAGTATTTT
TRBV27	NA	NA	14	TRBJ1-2	CASRPQSHNYGYTF	TGTGCCAGCAGACCGCAATCACATAACTATGGCTACACCTTC
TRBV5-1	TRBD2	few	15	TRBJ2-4	CASSLAPGGENIQYF	TGCGCCAGCAGCTTGGCGCCGGGAGGAGAAAACATTCAGTACTTC
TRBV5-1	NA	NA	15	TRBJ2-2	CASSFQLRSTGELFF	TGCGCCAGCAGCTTTCAGCTCCGGTCCACCGGGGAGCTGTTTTTT
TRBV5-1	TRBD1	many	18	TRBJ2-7	CASSLDSWDSLNSYEQYF	TGCGCCAGCAGCTTGGATTCGTGGGACAGCCTAAACTCCTACGAGCAGTACTTC
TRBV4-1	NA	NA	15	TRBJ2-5	CASSPIVGPQETQYF	TGCGCCAGCAGCCCGATCGTTGGGCCCCAAGAGACCCAGTACTTC
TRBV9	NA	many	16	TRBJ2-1	CASSVGVGRSYNEQFF	TGTGCCAGCAGCGTGGGAGTTGGACGGTCCTACAATGAGCAGTTCTTC
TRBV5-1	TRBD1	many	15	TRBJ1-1	CASSLDRGLNTEAFF	TGCGCCAGCAGCTTGGACAGGGGTTTAAACACTGAAGCTTTCTTT
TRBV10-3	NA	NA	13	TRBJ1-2	CAISVDSGFGYTF	TGTGCCATCAGTGTCGATTCAGGGTTCGGCTACACCTTC
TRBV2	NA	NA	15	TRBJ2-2	CASSWDRSGTGELFF	TGTGCCAGCAGTTGGGACCGGTCGGGCACCGGGGAGCTGTTTTTT
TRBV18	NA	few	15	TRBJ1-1	CASSLMDTRGTEAFF	TGTGCCAGCTCACTGATGGACACACGGGGAACTGAAGCTTTCTTT
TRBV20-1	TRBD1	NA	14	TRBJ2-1	CSALRQGGYNEQFF	TGCAGTGCACTCCGACAGGGCGGCTACAATGAGCAGTTCTTC
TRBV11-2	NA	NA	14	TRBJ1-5	CASSRSRSNQPQHF	TGTGCCAGCAGCCGCTCCAGGAGCAATCAGCCCCAGCATTTT
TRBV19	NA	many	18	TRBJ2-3	CASKSGGDGAYSTDTQYF	TGTGCCAGTAAAAGCGGTGGTGACGGGGCCTATTCCACAGATACGCAGTATTTT
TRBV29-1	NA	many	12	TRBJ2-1	CSDRAGYNEQFF	TGCAGCGACCGAGCGGGTTACAATGAGCAGTTCTTC
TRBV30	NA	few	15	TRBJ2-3	CAWGSGGANTDTQYF	TGTGCCTGGGGGTCCGGCGGGGCTAACACAGATACGCAGTATTTT
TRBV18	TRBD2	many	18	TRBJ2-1	CASSQRALAGGPYNEQFF	TGTGCCAGCTCTCAACGGGCTCTAGCGGGGGGACCCTACAATGAGCAGTTCTTC
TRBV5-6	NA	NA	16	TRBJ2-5	CASSLDPSAKQETQYF	TGTGCCAGCAGCTTGGACCCCTCCGCCAAACAAGAGACCCAGTACTTC
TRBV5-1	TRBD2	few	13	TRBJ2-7	CASSQTSRAEQYF	TGCGCCAGCAGCCAGACTAGCCGGGCGGAGCAGTACTTC
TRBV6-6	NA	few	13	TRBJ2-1	CASSPNRENEQFF	TGTGCCAGCAGTCCGAATAGAGAGAATGAGCAGTTCTTC
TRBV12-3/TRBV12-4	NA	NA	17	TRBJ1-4	CASSLATGSTTNEKLFF	TGTGCCAGCAGTTTAGCGACAGGTAGTACGACTAATGAAAAACTGTTTTTT
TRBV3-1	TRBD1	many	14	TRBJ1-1	CASSQAGTGNEAFF	TGTGCCAGCAGCCAAGCAGGGACAGGCAATGAAGCTTTCTTT
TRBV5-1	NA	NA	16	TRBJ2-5	CASSLGQGFPPETQYF	TGCGCCAGCAGCTTGGGGCAGGGGTTTCCCCCAGAGACCCAGTACTTC
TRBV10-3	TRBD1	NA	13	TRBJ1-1	CAISQQGIGEAFF	TGTGCCATCAGCCAACAGGGGATCGGTGAAGCTTTCTTT
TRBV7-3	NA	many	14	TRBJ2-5	CASSLTGTQETQYF	TGTGCCAGCAGCTTGACCGGGACACAAGAGACCCAGTACTTC
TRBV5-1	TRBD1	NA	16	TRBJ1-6	CASSVLGQGSNSPLHF	TGCGCCAGCAGCGTGTTAGGACAGGGTAGTAATTCACCCCTCCACTTT
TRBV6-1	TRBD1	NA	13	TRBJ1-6	CASRQGMDSPLHF	TGTGCCAGCAGACAGGGGATGGATTCACCCCTCCACTTT
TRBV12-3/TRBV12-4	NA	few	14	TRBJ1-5	CASSLATSNQPQHF	TGTGCCAGCAGTTTAGCCACTAGCAATCAGCCCCAGCATTTT
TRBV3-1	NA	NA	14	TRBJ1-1	CASSQVQGNTEAFF	TGTGCCAGCAGCCAAGTTCAGGGGAACACTGAAGCTTTCTTT
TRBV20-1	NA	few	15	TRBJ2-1	CSASRRGGGYNEQFF	TGCAGTGCTTCTCGCCGGGGAGGGGGCTACAATGAGCAGTTCTTC
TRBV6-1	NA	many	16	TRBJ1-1	CASSAHPRGGLSEAFF	TGTGCCAGCAGTGCTCACCCCCGAGGAGGGCTCAGTGAAGCTTTCTTT
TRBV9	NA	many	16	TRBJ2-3	CASSVGRGQVTDTQYF	TGTGCCAGCAGCGTAGGTAGGGGCCAGGTGACAGATACGCAGTATTTT
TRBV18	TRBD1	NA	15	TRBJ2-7	CASSPTRDSSYEQYF	TGTGCCAGCTCACCGACCCGGGACAGTTCCTACGAGCAGTACTTC
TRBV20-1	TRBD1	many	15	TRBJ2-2	CSAKDRGRNTGELFF	TGCAGTGCTAAAGACAGGGGAAGGAACACCGGGGAGCTGTTTTTT